The 21 T cell receptor beta chains below all came from one sample that was sequenced in a study of radiotherapy plus CTLA-4 blockade in lung cancer. Generated by immunoSEQ multiplex PCR, the TCRdb table keeps only in-frame clones and is missing some. The sample consists of roughly 90,000 clones, 55% to 75% of them appearing once. Material: peripheral blood, obtained from a patient treated with radiotherapy plus ipilimumab. Receptor source: a human donor with non-small cell lung cancer that progressed on radiotherapy plus ipilimumab.

The rearrangement joins TRBV5-1 to TRBJ2-1, with 7 bases fitting TRBD2. The CDR3 covers 16 residues. Germline CDR1 is SGHRS and CDR2 is YFSETQ. V lost 6 bases, J lost 7 bases, and 16 bases stayed unmatched. The CDR3 DNA follows: TGCGCCAGCACTCATACCCCTGGGGGGGGAGTTAATGAGCAGTTCTTC. Translated: CASTHTPGGGVNEQFF. The full variable domain, its missing parts supplied by reference TRBV5-1 and TRBJ2-1, is KAGVTQTPRYLIKTRGQQVTLSCSPISGHRSVSWYQQTPGQGLQFLFEYFSETQRNKGNFPGRFSGRQFSNSRSEMNVSTLELGDSALYLCASTHTPGGGVNEQFFGPGTRLTVL.

V usage is TRBV2 and J usage is TRBJ2-7; D unclear. CDR1 is SNHLY, CDR2 FYNNEI, per germline. The CDR3 consists of 13 residues. V was clipped by 5 bases and J by 0 bases, with 8 bases between them. The CDR3 here is CASSSDTSYEQYF. CDR3 DNA: TGTGCCAGCAGTTCCGACACCTCCTACGAGCAGTACTTC.

In its sample, this clone was seen a few times. The genes are TRBV10-3 and TRBJ2-7; D ambiguous. CDR1 and CDR2 (germline): ENHRY, SYGVKD. Trimming left V 7 bases short and J 0 bases short, with 7 bases between. This CDR3 region has 12 residues. Written as DNA, the CDR3 is TGTGCCATCAAGACGGCCTCCTACGAGCAGTACTTC. The encoded protein is CAIKTASYEQYF.

This chain uses TRBV28 with TRBJ1-5, with 10 bases fitting TRBD1. The V gene's germline CDR1 is MDHEN and CDR2 SYDVKM. The trim removed 7 bases at V and 0 bases at J, leaving 15 bases unmatched. This CDR3 has 19 residues. The CDR3 region has the DNA TGTGCCAGCACTGGGACAGGGGTTTCTGTAGACAATAGCAATCAGCCCCAGCATTTT. This encodes CASTGTGVSVDNSNQPQHF.

The V gene is TRBV11-1, the J gene TRBJ1-2, with 7 bases lining up with TRBD1. The CDR3 runs to 14 residues. Trimming cost V 4 bases and J 5 bases; bases outside gene matches: 7. Germline assignment: CDR1 SGHAT and CDR2 FQDESV (reference sequence). The CDR3 protein is CASSSTGTGYGYTF. As DNA, the CDR3 is TGTGCCAGCAGCTCGACAGGGACTGGGTATGGCTACACCTTC.

This chain joins TRBV7-2 and TRBJ2-5, with D possibly TRBD1 on 6 matching bases. CDR1 is SGHTA, CDR2 FQGNSA, per germline. The CDR3 covers 13 residues. The V end lost 5 bases, the J end lost 4 bases, and 11 bases lay between the germline ends. DNA for the CDR3: TGTGCCAGCAGCCAACAGGGTGGAGAGACCCAGTACTTC. This sequence encodes CASSQQGGETQYF.

The chain combines TRBV7-8 with TRBJ2-2; D call uncertain. V dropped 5 bases and J dropped 4 bases, with 8 bases sitting between them. Germline loops: CDR1 SGHVS, CDR2 FQNEAQ. This CDR3 contains 13 residues. In DNA, the CDR3 is TGTGCCAGCAGCCCCGACCTCACCGGGGAGCTGTTTTTT. Its translation is CASSPDLTGELFF.

The genes are TRBV9 and TRBJ2-1, with 9 positions matching TRBD2. Germline values: CDR1 SGDLS, CDR2 YYNGEE. The CDR3 contains 15 residues. V dropped 0 bases and J dropped 9; count of bases not matched to a gene: 7. The CDR3 is CASSVGGGGAGEQFF. For the CDR3, the DNA is TGTGCCAGCAGCGTAGGAGGCGGGGGGGCCGGTGAGCAGTTCTTC.

CDR3 sequence (DNA): TGTGCCAGTAGTATTTACCCCTCCTACGAGCAGTACTTC. Translating it yields CASSIYPSYEQYF. The chain joins TRBV19 to TRBJ2-7, with D uncertain. CDR3 length equals 13 residues. The V and J ends lost 3 bases and 0 bases respectively, with 6 bases between them. In germline, CDR1 is LNHDA, CDR2 SQIVND (reference sequence).

The chain carries TRBV14 and TRBJ2-5; no clear D gene. With 1 base removed from V and 1 base from J, the gap between germline ends came to 13 bases. Germline values: CDR1 SGHDN, CDR2 FVKESK. This CDR3 region has 16 residues. CDR3 sequence: CASSQGWGLPQETQYF. The CDR3 nucleotides read TGTGCCAGCAGCCAAGGGTGGGGTTTGCCCCAAGAGACCCAGTACTTC.

This chain links TRBV6-6 with TRBJ1-4; D call uncertain. The V end lost 9 bases, the J end lost 5 bases, and 10 bases lay between the germline ends. In germline, CDR1 is MNHNY, CDR2 SVGAGI (reference sequence). This CDR3 is 12 amino acids long. The CDR3 here is CASGYANEKLFF. DNA of the CDR3: TGTGCCAGTGGTTATGCCAATGAAAAACTGTTTTTT.

This clone showed up just once. J is TRBJ2-2 and V is TRBV28, with 10 nucleotides matching TRBD2. V shed 8 bases and J 6 bases; nucleotides not matched to a gene: 6. Per the germline V gene, CDR1 is MDHEN and CDR2 is SYDVKM. The CDR3 length is 14 residues. The CDR3 sequence is CASRSGRSAGELFF. CDR3 nucleotides: TGTGCCAGCCGTAGCGGGAGGTCCGCCGGGGAGCTGTTTTTT.

The chain couples TRBV19 to TRBJ1-5, with D possibly matching TRBD1 (5 bases). The V end was cut by 4 bases, the J end by 5 bases, with 9 bases between. Germline-derived CDR1 and CDR2 are LNHDA and SQIVND (reference sequence). The CDR3 runs to 13 residues. CDR3 sequence (DNA): TGTGCCAGTAGTACACGGGGGGATCAGCCCCAGCATTTT. As protein: CASSTRGDQPQHF.

This chain links TRBV6-5 with TRBJ2-5, with D maybe TRBD1 (6 bases). The CDR3 is 14 residues long. Germline CDR1 reads MNHEY; CDR2 reads SVGAGI. The V end was cut by 2 bases, the J end by 5 bases, with 12 bases between. CDR3 sequence: CASSYGRGLETQYF. As DNA, the CDR3 is TGTGCCAGCAGTTACGGCAGGGGCCTTGAGACCCAGTACTTC.

In its sample, this clone was seen once. The rearrangement joins TRBV7-6 to TRBJ2-2; 7 bases map to TRBD1. The CDR3 consists of 16 residues. Germline trimming cut 2 bases from V and 5 bases from J; bases unmatched to any gene: 8. The germline CDR1 and CDR2 sequences are SGHVS and FNYEAQ. The CDR3 spells CASSLKAGGGTGELFF. The CDR3 DNA follows: TGTGCCAGCAGCTTAAAGGCAGGGGGTGGAACCGGGGAGCTGTTTTTT.

This clone was detected a few times. The chain combines TRBV10-3 with TRBJ2-3; D gene ambiguous. The CDR3 spans 14 residues. The germline gives CDR1 ENHRY, CDR2 SYGVKD. Trimming removed 3 bases at V and 4 bases at J, with 11 bases between. As DNA, the CDR3 is TGTGCCATCAGTGATGGGGTGAGAGCAGATACGCAGTATTTT. It is translated as CAISDGVRADTQYF.

This clone appeared a few times. The genes are TRBV6-6 and TRBJ2-7; D is ambiguous. V was clipped by 0 bases and J by 3 bases, with 6 bases between them. The length of the CDR3 is 13 residues. Germline CDR1 reads MNHNY; CDR2 reads SVGAGI (reference sequence). In DNA form, the CDR3 reads TGTGCCAGCAGTTACTCATCCATCTACGAGCAGTACTTC. Its protein product is CASSYSSIYEQYF.

The rearrangement uses TRBV11-2 and TRBJ2-7, with 7 bases matching TRBD2. The CDR3 extends over 14 amino acids. CDR1 is SGHAT, CDR2 FQNNGV, per germline. Trimming at V came to 4 bases and at J to 1 base, leaving 4 bases not matched to a gene. CDR3 protein: CASSSQAGSYEQYF. CDR3 DNA sequence: TGTGCCAGCAGCTCTCAAGCGGGGTCCTACGAGCAGTACTTC.

This chain joins TRBV7-3 and TRBJ2-1; TRBD1 aligns across 11 bases. J lost 8 bases, V lost 0 bases, and 6 bases had no gene match. CDR3 length: 16 residues. Germline values: CDR1 SGHTA, CDR2 FQGTGA. The CDR3 nucleotides are TGTGCCAGCAGCTTAACCCCGAGGACAGGGGGCGATGAGCAGTTCTTC. Translation: CASSLTPRTGGDEQFF.

The chain has TRBV19 and TRBJ2-6, with 8 bases lining up with TRBD1. The CDR3 has 16 amino acids. Germline lookup yields CDR1 LNHDA and CDR2 SQIVND (reference sequence). The J segment lost 3 bases and the V segment lost 5 bases, leaving 6 bases of the junction unmatched. The CDR3 region is CASSPGTGSGANVLTF. The CDR3 nucleotides read TGTGCCAGTAGTCCGGGGACAGGCAGTGGGGCCAACGTCCTGACTTTC.

DNA for the CDR3: TGTGCCAGCAGCGTATCGGCGGGAGACGAGCAGTACTTC. This codes for CASSVSAGDEQYF. The chain couples TRBV9 to TRBJ2-7; 7 nucleotides match TRBD2. Per the germline V gene, CDR1 is SGDLS and CDR2 is YYNGEE. J lost 5 bases, V lost 1 base, and 3 bases had no gene match. The CDR3 has 13 residues.